This is a list of T cell receptor beta chains from one sample in a study of radiation and T cells in renal cell carcinoma. Profiled with immunoSEQ multiplex PCR; TCRdb holds only in-frame clones, not every one. The sample has 120,000 to 150,000 clones; roughly 83% are singletons. The sample consisted of blood, taken from a patient whose treatment included radiotherapy and nephrectomy. The origin of the receptors is a woman in her forties or fifties with renal cell carcinoma. Each CDR3 is given with its conserved first and last residue. The D gene is left open where the match is weak. Size is stated for part of the rows, as once, few or many counts, or as a class when the clone is expanded.

TRBV15,.,TRBJ2-5,TRBD2,TGTGCCACCAGCAGTGGGACTAGCGGACAAGAGACCCAGTACTTC,CATSSGTSGQETQYF
TRBV19,.,TRBJ2-1,.,TGTGCCAGTAGTATAGGGGCGGATTACAACAATGAGCAGTTCTTC,CASSIGADYNNEQFF
TRBV19,.,TRBJ1-5,.,TGTGCCAGTAGTATAGTGGGCCCCGGGCCCCAGCATTTT,CASSIVGPGPQHF
TRBV28,few,TRBJ2-7,TRBD2,TGTGCCAGCAGGACTAGCGGGGCAACCTACGAGCAGTACTTC,CASRTSGATYEQYF
TRBV7-8,.,TRBJ2-7,TRBD1,TGTGCCAGCAGTATCTTAAACCCCGGGACAGGGGTCGGGTGGTACTTC,CASSILNPGTGVGWYF
TRBV2,.,TRBJ1-6,TRBD1,TGTGCCAGCAGAGGAGCCGGGACAGGGAATTCACCCCTCCACTTT,CASRGAGTGNSPLHF
TRBV7-2,.,TRBJ2-3,.,TGTGCCAGCAGTCACACAGTGACTAGCACAGATACGCAGTATTTT,CASSHTVTSTDTQYF
TRBV6-5,.,TRBJ1-2,.,TGTGCCAGCACCAGATTAAGCGGGACCGACGGCGGCTACACCTTC,CASTRLSGTDGGYTF
TRBV6-5,once,TRBJ1-2,.,TGTGCCAGCAGTTCGAAGCTCTATGGCTACACCTTC,CASSSKLYGYTF
TRBV7-9,.,TRBJ2-1,.,TGTGCCAGCAGCATTAATACAGGCGTATCTAATGAGCAGTTCTTC,CASSINTGVSNEQFF
TRBV4-3,.,TRBJ2-1,.,TGCGCCAGCAGCCAATACCCGGGCACCCAGTTCTTC,CASSQYPGTQFF
TRBV9,.,TRBJ1-1,.,TGTGCCAGCAGCGTGGGACTGGATGAGAACACTGAAGCTTTCTTT,CASSVGLDENTEAFF